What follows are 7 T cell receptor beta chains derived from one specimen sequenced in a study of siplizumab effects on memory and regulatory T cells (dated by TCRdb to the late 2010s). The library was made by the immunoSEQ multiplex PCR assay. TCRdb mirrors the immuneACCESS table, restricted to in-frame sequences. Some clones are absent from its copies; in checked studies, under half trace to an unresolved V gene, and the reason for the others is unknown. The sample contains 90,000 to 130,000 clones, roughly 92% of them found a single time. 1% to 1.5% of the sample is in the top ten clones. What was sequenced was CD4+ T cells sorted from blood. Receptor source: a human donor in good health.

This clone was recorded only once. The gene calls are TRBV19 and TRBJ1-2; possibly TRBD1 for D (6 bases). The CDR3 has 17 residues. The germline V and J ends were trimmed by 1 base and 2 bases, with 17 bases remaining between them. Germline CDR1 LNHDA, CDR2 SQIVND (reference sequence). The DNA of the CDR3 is TGTGCCAGTAGTATAGGCTCCAGGGGCGGGGACAACTATGGCTACACCTTC. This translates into CASSIGSRGGDNYGYTF.

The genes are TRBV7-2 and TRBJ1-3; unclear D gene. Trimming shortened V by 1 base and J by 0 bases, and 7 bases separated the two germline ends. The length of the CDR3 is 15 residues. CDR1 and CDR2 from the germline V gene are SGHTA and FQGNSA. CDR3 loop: CASSLEQISGNTIYF. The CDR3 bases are TGTGCCAGCAGCTTAGAACAGATCTCTGGAAACACCATATATTTT.

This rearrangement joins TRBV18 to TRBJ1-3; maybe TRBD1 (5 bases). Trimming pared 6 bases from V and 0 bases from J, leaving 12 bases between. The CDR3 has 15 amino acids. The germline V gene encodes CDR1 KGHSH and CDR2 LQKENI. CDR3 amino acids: CASSRDVVSGNTIYF. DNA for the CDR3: TGTGCCAGCTCCCGGGACGTAGTCTCTGGAAACACCATATATTTT. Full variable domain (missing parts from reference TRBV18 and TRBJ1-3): NAGVMQNPRHLVRRRGQEARLRCSPMKGHSHVYWYRQLPEEGLKFMVYLQKENIIDESGMPKERFSAEFPKEGPSILRIQQVVRGDSAAYFCASSRDVVSGNTIYFGEGSWLTVV.

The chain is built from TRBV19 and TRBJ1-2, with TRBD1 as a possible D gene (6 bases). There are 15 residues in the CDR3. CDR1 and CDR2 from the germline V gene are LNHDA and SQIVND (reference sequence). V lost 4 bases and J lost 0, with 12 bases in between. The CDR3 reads CASSKHRDSNYGYTF. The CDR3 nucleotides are TGTGCCAGTAGTAAACACAGGGACTCTAACTATGGCTACACCTTC.

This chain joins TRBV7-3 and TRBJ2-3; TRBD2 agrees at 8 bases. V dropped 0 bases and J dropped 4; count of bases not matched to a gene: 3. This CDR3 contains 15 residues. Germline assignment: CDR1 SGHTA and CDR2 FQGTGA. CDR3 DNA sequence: TGTGCCAGCAGCTTAACAGCGGGAGCGGCAGATACGCAGTATTTT. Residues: CASSLTAGAADTQYF.

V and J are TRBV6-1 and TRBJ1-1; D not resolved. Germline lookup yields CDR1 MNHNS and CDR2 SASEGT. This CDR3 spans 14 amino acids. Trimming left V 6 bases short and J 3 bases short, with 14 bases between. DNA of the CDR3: TGTGCCAGCAGAGTACCTACCAGGTACACTGAAGCTTTCTTT. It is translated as CASRVPTRYTEAFF.

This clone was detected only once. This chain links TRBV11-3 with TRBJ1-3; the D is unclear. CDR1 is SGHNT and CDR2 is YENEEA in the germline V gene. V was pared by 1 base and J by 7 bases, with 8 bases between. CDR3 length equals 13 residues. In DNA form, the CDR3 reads TGTGCCAGCAGCTTAGTTTCCACTAACACCATATATTTT. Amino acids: CASSLVSTNTIYF.